The 20 T cell receptor beta chains presented below share a single source sample, sequenced in a study of shared clonotypes between healthy human individuals (dated by TCRdb to between 2020 and 2021). The library relied on the immunoSEQ multiplex PCR assay. TCRdb took this table from immuneACCESS and kept in-frame rearrangements with V and J called. Such tables lack part of the clones; where checked against another copy, unresolved V genes explain under half of the gap, and the rest is unexplained. This sample is represented by around 1.5 million clones; around 98% of them were singletons. Approximately 0.44% of the sample goes to the ten largest clones. Material: naive CD4+ T cells sorted from blood. Read against the paper, the sample's cell subset or site label means: CD45RA+ positively selected. The receptor source for this set is a young man in good health.

V is TRBV5-1 and J is TRBJ2-7; D is unresolved. Germline V gives CDR1 SGHRS, CDR2 YFSETQ. Trimming took 3 bases from V and 5 from J, leaving 6 bases between them. CDR3 size: 11 residues. The CDR3 loop is CASSSDHEQYF. CDR3 in DNA: TGCGCCAGCAGCTCAGATCACGAGCAGTACTTC.

This rearrangement joins TRBV5-5 to TRBJ2-1; D possibly matches TRBD1 or TRBD2 (5 bases each). From germline, CDR1 is SGHKS and CDR2 YYEKEE (reference sequence). This CDR3 is 17 amino acids long. Between the trimmed V and J ends, which lost 4 bases and 2 bases, there was a span of 19 bases. The CDR3 region has the DNA TGTGCCAGCAGCGGCGACGGGACCGCTCTCACCTACAATGAGCAGTTCTTC. Translation: CASSGDGTALTYNEQFF.

This chain connects TRBV6-1 to TRBJ2-7; 7 positions match TRBD1. The CDR3 covers 12 residues. Germline-derived CDR1 and CDR2 are MNHNS and SASEGT. Trimming cost V 5 bases and J 4 bases; bases outside gene matches: 2. This chain's CDR3 is CASSLDRYEQYF. Written as DNA, the CDR3 is TGTGCCAGCAGTCTGGACAGGTACGAGCAGTACTTC.

As concerns this clone: The sample holds other DNA sequences that translate to the same CDR3. J is TRBJ2-3 and V is TRBV9; 14 bases match TRBD2. Germline V gives CDR1 SGDLS, CDR2 YYNGEE. V dropped 0 bases and J dropped 3; count of bases not matched to a gene: 0. CDR3 size: 16 residues. The CDR3 coding sequence is TGTGCCAGCAGCGTAGGACTAGCGGGAGGGACAGATACGCAGTATTTT. This translates into CASSVGLAGGTDTQYF.

The chain recombines TRBV19 with TRBJ2-5, with TRBD1 identical over 10 bases. This CDR3 contains 16 residues. The junction had 8 bases not matched to a gene; V was cut back by 2 bases and J by 5 bases. Germline CDR1 is LNHDA and CDR2 is SQIVND (reference sequence). The CDR3 spells CASSIPQTGGRETQYF. In DNA form, the CDR3 reads TGTGCCAGTAGTATACCCCAGACAGGGGGCCGGGAGACCCAGTACTTC.

This clone was seen a handful of times. The J gene is TRBJ2-6, the V gene TRBV5-1, with TRBD2 matching over 7 bases. From germline, CDR1 is SGHRS and CDR2 YFSETQ. V lost 4 bases to trimming and J lost 2 bases; unmatched junction nucleotides: 15. This CDR3 spans 19 amino acids. CDR3 in amino acids: CASSARGSPGGTGANVLTF. CDR3 in DNA: TGCGCCAGCAGCGCCCGGGGGAGTCCGGGGGGTACTGGGGCCAACGTCCTGACTTTC.

This chain connects TRBV28 to TRBJ2-1; tentatively, D is TRBD1 or TRBD2 (7 bases each). The CDR3 covers 16 residues. Trimming removed 7 bases at V and 7 bases at J, with 23 bases between. In germline, CDR1 is MDHEN, CDR2 SYDVKM. Here the CDR3 reads CASTPFRGGLKNEQFF. The CDR3 DNA sequence: TGTGCCAGCACCCCATTCAGGGGGGGTTTGAAGAATGAGCAGTTCTTC.

This clone was detected only once. The V gene is TRBV18, the J gene TRBJ2-7, with 8 positions matching TRBD2. The trim removed 3 bases at V and 3 bases at J, leaving 4 bases unmatched. The CDR3 consists of 14 residues. Germline loops: CDR1 KGHSH, CDR2 LQKENI. CDR3 DNA sequence: TGTGCCAGCTCACCGGGACTAGTGGGCTACGAGCAGTACTTC. This encodes CASSPGLVGYEQYF.

V and J are TRBV20-1 and TRBJ2-3; D gene ambiguous. This CDR3 is built from 10 residues. The ends were cut back, 2 bases at V and 7 bases at J, with 4 bases in the middle. Per the germline V gene, CDR1 is DFQATT and CDR2 is SNEGSKA (reference sequence). CDR3 amino acids: CSARHHTQYF. The CDR3 DNA reads TGCAGTGCTAGACACCATACGCAGTATTTT.

The table lists this clone with a few counts. Within the sample, other DNA sequences also encode this same CDR3. This chain links TRBV7-2 with TRBJ2-7; unclear D gene. This CDR3 spans 12 amino acids. From germline, CDR1 is SGHTA and CDR2 FQGNSA. V was pared by 5 bases and J by 0 bases, with 5 bases between. CDR3: CASSPSSYEQYF. The DNA of the CDR3 is TGTGCCAGCAGCCCGAGCTCCTACGAGCAGTACTTC.

The V and J genes are TRBV7-9 and TRBJ1-5; 7 positions agree with TRBD1. This CDR3 is built from 14 residues. CDR1 is SEHNR, CDR2 FQNEAQ, per germline (reference sequence). The trim removed 5 bases at V and 4 bases at J, leaving 5 bases unmatched. This chain's CDR3 is CASSPGQPNQPQHF. The CDR3 DNA follows: TGTGCCAGCAGCCCGGGACAGCCAAATCAGCCCCAGCATTTT.

The rearrangement uses TRBV7-9 and TRBJ2-2, with D perhaps TRBD1 (6 bases). The V end was cut by 5 bases, the J end by 7 bases, with 20 bases between. The CDR3 length is 16 residues. Germline CDR1 and CDR2: SEHNR and FQNEAQ (reference sequence). The CDR3 spells CASSPRFAGVYGELFF. In DNA form, the CDR3 reads TGTGCCAGCAGCCCCCGTTTCGCAGGGGTCTACGGGGAGCTGTTTTTT.

This clone was observed a single time. This chain joins TRBV2 and TRBJ1-2; D is uncertain. Germline V gives CDR1 SNHLY, CDR2 FYNNEI. Trimming pared 0 bases from V and 8 bases from J, leaving 13 bases between. The CDR3 contains 14 residues. CDR3 residues: CASSEALRTVGYTF. Here the CDR3 DNA reads TGTGCCAGCAGTGAAGCGCTTCGGACGGTCGGCTACACCTTC.

The genes are TRBV4-3 and TRBJ2-7, with 14 positions matching TRBD2. There are 15 residues in the CDR3. J gave up 3 bases and V 3 bases, and 1 base lay outside the gene matches. Germline CDR1 is LGHNA and CDR2 is YSLEER. The CDR3 spells CASSQGTSGGYEQYF. The CDR3 DNA follows: TGCGCCAGCAGCCAGGGGACTAGCGGGGGCTACGAGCAGTACTTC.

The chain carries TRBV5-1 and TRBJ2-7, with a weak D call TRBD1 (6 bases). V was cut by 2 bases and J by 4 bases, with 19 bases left in between. The germline V gene encodes CDR1 SGHRS and CDR2 YFSETQ. The CDR3 sequence is 16 residues long. This chain's CDR3 is CASSFLQGESSYEQYF. The CDR3 DNA reads TGCGCCAGCAGCTTTTTACAGGGAGAGAGTTCGTACGAGCAGTACTTC. Using reference TRBV5-1 and TRBJ2-7 for the parts outside the CDR3, the full variable domain is KAGVTQTPRYLIKTRGQQVTLSCSPISGHRSVSWYQQTPGQGLQFLFEYFSETQRNKGNFPGRFSGRQFSNSRSEMNVSTLELGDSALYLCASSFLQGESSYEQYFGPGTRLTVT.

As concerns this clone: This specimen includes other DNA sequences encoding the same CDR3. Here the CDR3 DNA reads TGTGCCAGCAGCTTAGCCAGGGGGCCCTACGAGCAGTACTTC. It translates to CASSLARGPYEQYF. The chain links TRBV7-6 to TRBJ2-7, with 8 bases aligning to TRBD1. V shed 0 bases and J 2 bases; nucleotides not matched to a gene: 0. The CDR3 totals 14 residues. Germline loops: CDR1 SGHVS, CDR2 FNYEAQ.

This clone came up once. The rearrangement joins TRBV7-9 to TRBJ2-7, with TRBD2 identical over 14 bases. The CDR3 has 17 residues. Trimming took 3 bases from V and 2 from J; bases not matched to a gene: 6. CDR1 SEHNR and CDR2 FQNEAQ come from the germline V gene (reference sequence). The CDR3 is CASSFGGLAGDAYEQYF. The CDR3 nucleotides read TGTGCCAGCAGCTTCGGGGGACTAGCGGGAGATGCCTACGAGCAGTACTTC. The whole variable domain, remainder taken from reference TRBV7-9 and TRBJ2-7, is DTGVSQNPRHKITKRGQNVTFRCDPISEHNRLYWYRQTLGQGPEFLTYFQNEAQLEKSRLLSDRFSAERPKGSFSTLEIQRTEQGDSAMYLCASSFGGLAGDAYEQYFGPGTRLTVT.

The rearrangement uses TRBV27 and TRBJ2-2; tentative D call: TRBD1 (6 bases). The CDR3 is 15 amino acids. Germline-derived CDR1 and CDR2 are MNHEY and SMNVEV (reference sequence). V was shortened by 5 bases and J by 4 bases, with 14 bases between the two germline ends. Written as DNA, the CDR3 is TGTGCCAGCAGTCCCAGGACAGAGCCCACCGGGGAGCTGTTTTTT. Its translation is CASSPRTEPTGELFF.

The chain carries TRBV27 and TRBJ2-7, with D perhaps TRBD1 (7 bases). There are 17 residues in the CDR3. Germline V gives CDR1 MNHEY, CDR2 SMNVEV (reference sequence). Between the trimmed V and J ends, which lost 3 bases and 3 bases, there was a span of 21 bases. As DNA, the CDR3 is TGTGCCAGCAGTTTCAGCGCGACAGGGAGGAGTAGCTACGAGCAGTACTTC. The encoded protein is CASSFSATGRSSYEQYF.

This chain links TRBV5-1 with TRBJ2-7, with 8 bases lining up with TRBD1. Germline V gives CDR1 SGHRS, CDR2 YFSETQ. V lost 4 bases, J lost 6 bases, and 12 bases stayed unmatched. The CDR3 sequence is 15 residues long. The CDR3 sequence: CASSGGPGQVIEQYF. The CDR3 nucleotides read TGCGCCAGCAGCGGCGGACCGGGACAGGTTATCGAGCAGTACTTC.